The rows below give T cell receptor beta chains drawn from one sample of a study of T cells after yellow fever vaccination. TCRdb redid the calling of the 5' RACE reads with MiXCR, one entry per CDR3 protein. The sample has about 340,000 distinct CDR3 sequences, 3% to 4.5% seen once. Source: PBMCs, taken 5 days after the yellow fever booster vaccination. The receptors here all came from a man younger than 30 who received the YFV17D yellow fever vaccine. Both conserved end residues are part of each CDR3.

j_gene | v_gene | CDR3aa
TRBJ2-3 | TRBV7-2 | CASSQSAGVATQYF
TRBJ1-5 | TRBV19 | CASSLTTNQPQHF
TRBJ2-7 | TRBV5-6 | CASSFSSLYEQYF
TRBJ2-3 | TRBV4-1 | CASSQLPGLASTTDTQYF
TRBJ1-1 | TRBV20-1 | CSARDPQGMNLAFF
TRBJ1-2 | TRBV27 | CASSYSTGSGGYTF
TRBJ2-5 | TRBV4-1 | CASSQPGLEKETQYF
TRBJ1-5 | TRBV7-2 | CASSLGPEQPQHF
TRBJ1-3 | TRBV2 | CASNTEPSGNTIYF
TRBJ2-4 | TRBV7-9 | CASSRAFTSVDIQYF
TRBJ2-7 | TRBV6-6 | CASSSSVYDSYEQYF
TRBJ2-1 | TRBV5-1 | CASSYSGTGDYEQFF
TRBJ1-4 | TRBV4-2 | CASSQDLRTANEKLFF
TRBJ1-5 | TRBV6-2/TRBV6-3 | CASREGGGSNQPQHF
TRBJ2-2 | TRBV20-1 | CSARVPSGGANTGELFF
TRBJ2-5 | TRBV12-3/TRBV12-4 | CASSPRTSGGVWTQYF
TRBJ1-2 | TRBV10-2 | CASSEWSGGLNGGYTF
TRBJ1-2 | TRBV12-3/TRBV12-4 | CASRPGSNYGYTF
TRBJ2-3 | TRBV7-6 | CASSLDGGPDTQYF
TRBJ2-2 | TRBV12-3/TRBV12-4 | CASSLRGPTGELFF
TRBJ1-1 | TRBV12-5 | CASGLLGGETEAFF
TRBJ2-5 | TRBV7-6 | CASSPRSPGVSQYF
TRBJ2-1 | TRBV12-3/TRBV12-4 | CASSTSWGNEQFF
TRBJ1-1 | TRBV4-3 | CASSQGVERARGDLNTEAFF
TRBJ1-2 | TRBV25-1 | CASRQTNYGYTF
TRBJ2-3 | TRBV5-1 | CASSLGGRPLDTQYF
TRBJ2-1 | TRBV27 | CASSLLGTSGNNEQFF
TRBJ2-5 | TRBV6-1 | CASSEARRTEETQYF
TRBJ2-7 | TRBV5-6 | CASSADRGGKKYF
TRBJ1-1 | TRBV20-1 | CSARGGGPRDTEAFF
TRBJ1-6 | TRBV7-2 | CASSLGRLLSYNSPLHF
TRBJ1-1 | TRBV19 | CASSRVGANTEAFF
TRBJ2-1 | TRBV6-2/TRBV6-3 | CASSLAATIYNEQFF
TRBJ1-5 | TRBV7-9 | CASSLENGRGPQHF
TRBJ2-3 | TRBV5-1 | CASSRSQPSIADTQYF